The rows below give T cell receptor beta chains drawn from one sample of a study of T cell changes during pregnancy in multiple sclerosis. Repertoires were generated with immunoSEQ multiplex PCR, while TCRdb's copy carries only in-frame clones and drops some. The sample has 78,000 or so clones; 75% to 95% are singletons. The specimen was CD4+ T cells from peripheral blood mononuclear cells, collected before pregnancy. These receptors came from a female donor with multiple sclerosis, enrolled in a pregnancy study. Both conserved end residues are part of each CDR3. Each record gives: D gene, V gene, J gene, clone size, CDR3 DNA, CDR3 protein. A D gene is named only where the DNA matches it firmly. Where a row states a size, it is once, few, many or the class of an expanded clone; other rows omit it.

>TRBD1|TRBV5-1|TRBJ1-3|-
TGCGCCAGCAGCAAGGACAGGGGGCGGATTGGAAACACCATATATTTT
CASSKDRGRIGNTIYF
>-|TRBV7-3|TRBJ2-7|-
TGTGCCAGCAGCCTCCCGATGGAGGGATCCTACGAGCAGTACTTC
CASSLPMEGSYEQYF
>TRBD1|TRBV7-2|TRBJ1-6|-
TGTGCCAGCAGCTTCTATGCAGGGGGCGGTGGTAATTCACCCCTCCACTTT
CASSFYAGGGGNSPLHF
>-|TRBV5-4|TRBJ2-3|-
TGTGCCAGCAGTGACCCAGGGGCAGATACGCAGTATTTT
CASSDPGADTQYF
>-|TRBV30|TRBJ2-2|-
TGTGCCTGGAGACAGGGAGCGAACACCGGGGAGCTGTTTTTT
CAWRQGANTGELFF
>TRBD2|TRBV6-1|TRBJ2-3|-
TGTGCCAGCAGTGAATTGACTAGCGGGATGGGGTTCGGCACAGATACGCAGTATTTT
CASSELTSGMGFGTDTQYF
>-|TRBV18|TRBJ2-1|-
TGTGCCAGCTCAAGCAGGAGGGACAATGAGCAGTTCTTC
CASSSRRDNEQFF
>TRBD2|TRBV28|TRBJ2-7|-
TGTGCCAGCAGTGCCTCTCACGGGACTACCTACGTAGAGCAGTACTTC
CASSASHGTTYVEQYF
>TRBD2|TRBV4-1|TRBJ2-5|-
TGCGCCAGCAGCCCCTGGGGGCTAGCGGGGGGGCTGGGGACCCAGTACTTC
CASSPWGLAGGLGTQYF
>-|TRBV7-6|TRBJ1-6|-
TGTGCCAGCAGCTCCTCAGGGGCGTCGGATTCACCCCTCCACTTT
CASSSSGASDSPLHF
>-|TRBV5-1|TRBJ1-6|-
TGCGCCACCTCAGAGGTCACTATGGGTAATTCACCCCTCCACTTT
CATSEVTMGNSPLHF
>TRBD1|TRBV30|TRBJ1-4|few
TGTGCCTGGGACAGGGCTAATGAAAAACTGTTTTTT
CAWDRANEKLFF
>TRBD2|TRBV28|TRBJ2-7|-
TGTGCCAGTACCCCTGCGGGGGTGGGGTCCTACGAGCAGTACTTC
CASTPAGVGSYEQYF
>-|TRBV19|TRBJ1-2|-
TGTGCCAGTAGTACTGGACAAATTTATGGCTACACCTTC
CASSTGQIYGYTF
>-|TRBV14|TRBJ2-2|-
TGTGCCAGCAGCCACTTAGTCACCGGGGAGCTGTTTTTT
CASSHLVTGELFF
>-|TRBV28|TRBJ1-2|-
TGTGCCAGCAGTTCCCTAGGGGCTGATGGCTACACCTTC
CASSSLGADGYTF
>-|TRBV5-6|TRBJ1-1|-
TGTGCCAGCAGCTCTTGGGCCCGGGACAACTACGTGAACACTGAAGCTTTCTTT
CASSSWARDNYVNTEAFF
>TRBD2|TRBV7-2|TRBJ2-7|-
TGTGCCAGCAGCCTAGAGGTCGGGAGGGCGAGTTACGAGCAGTACTTC
CASSLEVGRASYEQYF
>TRBD2|TRBV7-7|TRBJ2-5|-
TGTGCCAGCAGCTTAGGGCTAGCGGGGGGGCAAGAGACCCAGTACTTC
CASSLGLAGGQETQYF
>TRBD1|TRBV6-1|TRBJ1-5|few
TGTGCCAGCAGTTCACAGGGGTCTCAGCCCCAGCATTTT
CASSSQGSQPQHF
>TRBD2|TRBV10-2|TRBJ2-1|-
TGCGCCAGCAGCGAGACTAGCGGGGGTTTGGGCAATGAGCAGTTCTTC
CASSETSGGLGNEQFF
>-|TRBV14|TRBJ2-7|-
TGTGCCAGCAGCTTGGACTTGAGCGCCTACGAGCAGTACTTC
CASSLDLSAYEQYF
>TRBD1|TRBV6-1|TRBJ2-7|-
TGTGCCAGCAGTGAAGCGGCCGGACAGGGATACTCCTACGAGCAGTACTTC
CASSEAAGQGYSYEQYF
>-|TRBV4-1|TRBJ2-2|-
TGCGCCAGCAGCCGTATACGGGGGAACACCGGGGAGCTGTTTTTT
CASSRIRGNTGELFF
>-|TRBV6-1|TRBJ2-1|once
TGTGCCAGCAGTGAACAGGTCTCCTACAATGAGCAGTTCTTC
CASSEQVSYNEQFF
>-|TRBV9|TRBJ2-2|-
TGTGCCAGCAGCGTAGACGTTGGAGGGGCGAACGGGGAGCTGTTTTTT
CASSVDVGGANGELFF
>TRBD1|TRBV9|TRBJ2-7|-
TGTGCCAGCAGCCCAGGACAGGTAGCATACGAGCAGTACTTC
CASSPGQVAYEQYF
>TRBD1|TRBV7-8|TRBJ1-1|-
TGTGCCAGCAGCTTAGGAGGGGGCCAGGCTTTCTTT
CASSLGGGQAFF